This entry lists 14 T cell receptor beta chains sequenced from one sample in a study of T cell repertoires in cytomegalovirus infection. A single record per CDR3 protein comes from TCRdb applying MiXCR to the reads. The sample comprises roughly 200,000 distinct CDR3 sequences, around two fifths of which are singletons, and approximately 60% rests with the top ten. Antigen specificity for these receptors is unknown. Sequences were derived from CD8+ T cells from cultured PBMCs, sampled from culture after CMV antigen stimulation. The receptors derive from a human donor in good health (CMV status not recorded). Some clones in this sample may be carry-over from other donors' samples.

Note on this clonotype: Its ends do not fully match the called genes, so a read error is possible. This chain links TRBV6-1 with TRBJ2-7, with D hard to call. The CDR3 spans 11 residues. Germline-derived CDR1 and CDR2 are MNHNS and SASEGT. CDR3 in DNA: TGTACCAGCAGTGAGACCTACGAGCAGTACTTC. Translating gives CTSSETYEQYF.

The chain employs TRBV7-6 and TRBJ2-1; D uncertain. Germline-derived CDR1 and CDR2 are SGHVS and FNYEAQ. Trimming shortened V by 4 bases and J by 2 bases, and 6 bases separated the two germline ends. This CDR3 spans 13 amino acids. The CDR3 loop reads CASSSSPYNEQFF. The CDR3, as DNA: TGTGCCAGCAGCTCGAGTCCCTACAATGAGCAGTTCTTC. The variable domain in full, completed from reference TRBV7-6 and TRBJ2-1, reads GAGVSQSPRYKVTKRGQDVALRCDPISGHVSLYWYRQALGQGPEFLTYFNYEAQQDKSGLPNDRFSAERPEGSISTLTIQRTEQRDSAMYRCASSSSPYNEQFFGPGTRLTVL.

This chain connects TRBV7-6 to TRBJ2-1; 9 bases are a match to TRBD1. V lost 6 bases to trimming and J lost 0 bases; unmatched junction nucleotides: 6. CDR1 and CDR2 from the germline V gene are SGHVS and FNYEAQ. This CDR3 has 16 amino acids. The CDR3 DNA is TGTGCCAGCAGACCAGGGGGACAGGGCTCCTACAATGAGCAGTTCTTC. Translated, it gives CASRPGGQGSYNEQFF.

This clonotype came up a few times. The chain carries TRBV11-1 and TRBJ2-1; D gene ambiguous. Germline-derived CDR1 and CDR2 are SGHAT and FQDESV (reference sequence). The CDR3 runs to 14 residues. V was clipped by 4 bases and J by 3 bases, with 10 bases between them. This CDR3 is CASSYPLSYNEQFF. The CDR3 bases are TGTGCCAGCAGCTATCCACTTAGCTACAATGAGCAGTTCTTC. Supplemented by reference TRBV11-1 and TRBJ2-1, the full variable domain reads EAEVAQSPRYKITEKSQAVAFWCDPISGHATLYWYRQILGQGPELLVQFQDESVVDDSQLPKDRFSAERLKGVDSTLKIQPAELGDSAMYLCASSYPLSYNEQFFGPGTRLTVL.

This clonotype appeared a single time. The rearrangement uses TRBV7-9 and TRBJ2-5, with TRBD1 matching 11 bases. V was clipped by 5 bases and J by 2 bases; unmatched bases: 7. The CDR3 is made up of 16 amino acids. The germline gives CDR1 SEHNR, CDR2 FQNEAQ (reference sequence). CDR3 coding DNA: TGTGCCAGCAGCCCGGACAGGGGGCTTTCGCAAGAGACCCAGTACTTC. It translates to CASSPDRGLSQETQYF.

The genes are TRBV9 and TRBJ1-2; D may be TRBD1 (5 bases). The ends were cut back, 3 bases at V and 3 bases at J, with 21 bases in the middle. CDR3 length: 17 amino acids. CDR1 and CDR2 from the germline V gene are SGDLS and YYNGEE. The CDR3 DNA is TGTGCCAGCAGCGGCAGCCTCGACAGAGCAGCGCACTATGGCTACACCTTC. Translated, it gives CASSGSLDRAAHYGYTF. Variable domain in full (rest from reference TRBV9 and TRBJ1-2): DSGVTQTPKHLITATGQRVTLRCSPRSGDLSVYWYQQSLDQGLQFLIQYYNGEERAKGNILERFSAQQFPDLHSELNLSSLELGDSALYFCASSGSLDRAAHYGYTFGSGTRLTVV.

This clonotype came up many times. The V and J genes are TRBV5-1 and TRBJ2-7; 8 bases agree with TRBD2. The germline CDR1 and CDR2 sequences are SGHRS and YFSETQ. After removal of 4 bases from V and 3 bases from J, the junction contained 6 bases not matched to a gene. The CDR3 has 14 amino acids. The CDR3 sequence: CASSRTSTHYEQYF. CDR3 nucleotides: TGCGCCAGCAGCCGGACTAGCACCCACTACGAGCAGTACTTC.

The CDR3 protein is CASSRDSNNEQFF. The CDR3 DNA is TGTGCCAGCAGCCGGGACTCGAACAATGAGCAGTTCTTC. The genes are TRBV11-2 and TRBJ2-1, with D possibly being TRBD2 (6 bases). Germline CDR1 and CDR2: SGHAT and FQNNGV. The germline V and J ends were trimmed by 5 bases and 5 bases, with 10 bases remaining between them. CDR3 length: 13 residues.

V usage is TRBV28 and J usage is TRBJ2-1, with TRBD2 identical over 9 bases. Germline V gene lookup returns CDR1 MDHEN and CDR2 SYDVKM. The CDR3 covers 12 residues. The junction had 9 bases not matched to a gene; V was cut back by 6 bases and J by 15 bases. The DNA of the CDR3 is TGTGCCAGCAGCCCCGGGACTAGCATAGTGTTCTTC. It is translated as CASSPGTSIVFF.

The chain combines TRBV6-2 or TRBV6-3 with TRBJ2-5; TRBD1 matches 7 bases. This CDR3 region has 16 residues. Germline V gives CDR1 MNHEY, CDR2 SVGEGT. V lost 0 bases to trimming and J lost 2 bases; unmatched junction nucleotides: 6. CDR3 region: CASSYSSGTAQETQYF. Written as DNA, the CDR3 is TGTGCCAGCAGTTACTCTTCCGGGACAGCACAAGAGACCCAGTACTTC.

The chain carries TRBV27 and TRBJ1-5; D ambiguous. The CDR3 has 13 amino acids. Deletions cut 0 bases from V and 4 bases from J, with 4 bases between. Germline assignment: CDR1 MNHEY and CDR2 SMNVEV (reference sequence). The CDR3 here is CASSLSINQPQHF. The CDR3 DNA is TGTGCCAGCAGTTTATCCATAAATCAGCCCCAGCATTTT.

About this clonotype: The junction and the germline gene differ at one end; a read error may be behind it. The V and J genes are TRBV7-2 and TRBJ2-1, with 7 bases matching TRBD2. CDR1 and CDR2 (germline): SGHTA, FQGNSA. CDR3 length: 16 amino acids. The CDR3: CASSQRGWLGSNDQFF. The CDR3 DNA is TGTGCAAGCAGCCAGCGGGGTTGGTTGGGTTCGAATGATCAGTTCTTC.

V and J are TRBV7-9 and TRBJ1-1, with 10 positions matching TRBD1. After removal of 5 bases from V and 8 bases from J, the junction contained 5 bases not matched to a gene. The CDR3 sequence is 13 residues long. Germline loops: CDR1 SEHNR, CDR2 FQNEAQ (reference sequence). CDR3 nucleotides: TGTGCCAGCAGCCCACCGGACAGGGGGGAAGCTTTCTTT. Its protein product is CASSPPDRGEAFF.

This clonotype was detected only a few times. The chain couples TRBV7-9 to TRBJ2-1; D not certain. Trimming cost V 7 bases and J 12 bases, with 16 bases left between them. Germline assignment: CDR1 SEHNR and CDR2 FQNEAQ (reference sequence). This CDR3 comprises 12 residues. In DNA form, the CDR3 reads TGTGCCAGCACCCCCCTGGGGTCGGGGCAGTTCTTC. This sequence encodes CASTPLGSGQFF.